The T cell receptor (beta chain) described here comes from a study of blood T cell repertoires in COVID-19 (dated by TCRdb to the early 2020s). With regard to the full study: The collaborator samples originated in the United States, Italy and Spain and spanned the acute and convalescent phases of COVID-19. Where available, HLA class I and class II types were taken from metadata supplied by the sample provider and were not determined by assay-based typing. Deeply sampled blood TCRbeta repertoires from subjects exposed to, actively infected with, or recovered from COVID-19 were included in the dataset. The prospective study material was composed of cDNA or gDNA derived from T cells, B-cell-depleted T cells, or PBMCs. The repertoires were released in a freely available public database meant as a resource for research on the immune response to SARS-CoV-2. Nearly every sample came with metadata listing a de-identified subject ID, COVID-19 status, age in years and sex. The samples were drawn from two sources: the first 160 participants of the ongoing ImmuneRACE study, and 1,254 subjects contributed by 6 global collaborators. Study-wide findings and limitations: Clinical and demographic metadata were provided uncurated, with the amount varying by source and participant.

One collaborating source in Seattle enrolled patients during active infection and followed them longitudinally through the course of disease. Whole blood was collected in K2EDTA tubes by collaborating institutions according to the institutions' own protocols. For TCRbeta analysis, collaborators shipped samples as frozen whole blood, isolated PBMCs, or DNA extracted from either of those sample types. TCRbeta CDR3 regions were amplified from genomic DNA using the immunoSEQ Assay, a bias-controlled multiplex PCR. The paper's data handling went like this. The number of nucleated cells in each sample was estimated from the amplification of reference gene primers within the assay. To quantify the absolute abundance of each unique TCRbeta CDR3 rearrangement, sequence reads were collapsed and filtered. For each sample, productive Simpson clonality was calculated by taking the square root of Simpson's diversity index across productive rearrangements. TCRdb holds this immuneACCESS table with in-frame rearrangements only. Some clones are missing; in checked studies, unresolved V genes explain under half, and the rest has no known cause. The V and J calls and clone size were taken over from that table, and D and trimming were inferred from the DNA. Across this sample there are about 180,000 clones, with more than 75% seen only once. The ten largest make up approximately 12% of the sample.

Comment on this clone: Its binding antigen is unknown. No base qualities exist here, and no much larger clone lies one base off it.

From the cysteine up to the phenylalanine, the CDR3 has a length of 14 residues. The only DNA kept is the CDR3, 42 bases in frame from the first base. CDR1 and CDR2 were assigned from the germline V gene (reference sequence) as MNHEY and SMNVEV. Unmatched junction bases come to 6, with V trimmed by 6 bases and J by 7 bases. This chain is built from TRBV27 and TRBJ1-4, with 9 bases in between that match TRBD1. The clonotype comes from a woman in her seventies with COVID-19, enrolled during active disease. Sample: peripheral blood. The CDR3 has the sequence CASRTGQGLEKLFF. At the DNA level, the sequence is TGTGCCAGCAGGACGGGACAGGGTCTTGAAAAACTGTTTTTT.